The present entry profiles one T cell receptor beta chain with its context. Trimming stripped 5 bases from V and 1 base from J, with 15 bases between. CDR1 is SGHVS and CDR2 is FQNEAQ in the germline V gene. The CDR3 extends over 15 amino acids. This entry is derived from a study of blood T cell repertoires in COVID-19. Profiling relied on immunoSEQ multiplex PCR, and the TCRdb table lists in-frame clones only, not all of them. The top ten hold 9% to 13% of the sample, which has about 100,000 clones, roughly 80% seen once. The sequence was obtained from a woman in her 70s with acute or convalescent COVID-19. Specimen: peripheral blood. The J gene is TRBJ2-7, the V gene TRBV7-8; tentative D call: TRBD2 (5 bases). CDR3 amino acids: CASSTRRNGSYEQYV. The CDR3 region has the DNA TGTGCCAGCAGCACGAGGAGGAATGGGTCCTACGAGCAGTACGTC.